Shown below are 30 T cell receptor beta chains from a single sample sequenced in a study of shared clonotypes between healthy human individuals. The repertoire was sequenced with immunoSEQ multiplex PCR; TCRdb's copy has only in-frame clones and lacks some. The sample lists fewer than 500,000 clones; 75% to 80% were seen once. The source material was PBMCs. The receptors derive from a woman aged 40 to 50 in good health. Some clones in this sample may be carry-over from other donors' samples.

The rearrangement uses TRBV4-1 and TRBJ2-1, with 8 bases aligning to TRBD1. The V gene's germline CDR1 is MGHRA and CDR2 YSYEKL. V shed 0 bases and J 9 bases; nucleotides not matched to a gene: 7. CDR3 length: 15 amino acids. CDR3 DNA sequence: TGCGCCAGCAGCCAAGAACGGACAGGGTCCGGTGAGCAGTTCTTC. Encoded protein: CASSQERTGSGEQFF.

This clone appeared once. This sequence joins TRBV10-3 and TRBJ2-1; 9 nucleotides align to TRBD2. This CDR3 spans 16 amino acids. With V trimmed by 4 bases and J by 1 base, 5 bases remained unmatched. CDR1 is ENHRY and CDR2 is SYGVKD in the germline V gene. Written as DNA, the CDR3 is TGTGCCATCAGTGCGCGGGAGGGCCTTTCCTACAATGAGCAGTTCTTC. It codes for CAISAREGLSYNEQFF.

The chain is built from TRBV5-1 and TRBJ2-3; 8 bases are shared with TRBD1. In germline, CDR1 is SGHRS, CDR2 YFSETQ. The CDR3 has 15 amino acids. V dropped 0 bases and J dropped 2; count of bases not matched to a gene: 2. CDR3 residues: CASSLEGQVTDTQYF. The CDR3 bases are TGCGCCAGCAGCTTGGAGGGACAGGTCACAGATACGCAGTATTTT.

This clone was recorded only once. The gene calls are TRBV5-4 and TRBJ2-2; the D is unclear. The germline gives CDR1 SGHNT, CDR2 YYREEE (reference sequence). V dropped 1 base and J dropped 3 bases, with 16 bases sitting between them. The CDR3 sequence is 17 residues long. In DNA, the CDR3 is TGTGCCAGCAGCTTGTCCTTAAGCTCAGCCCACACCGGGGAGCTGTTTTTT. Its translation: CASSLSLSSAHTGELFF.

The chain couples TRBV5-1 to TRBJ2-7; weak D call: TRBD1 (6 bases). The CDR3 extends over 13 amino acids. The germline CDR1 and CDR2 sequences are SGHRS and YFSETQ. Trimming pared 0 bases from V and 10 bases from J, leaving 14 bases between. The CDR3 loop is CASSLEGEINQYF. CDR3 nucleotides: TGCGCCAGCAGCTTGGAGGGGGAGATAAACCAGTACTTC.

This chain uses TRBV7-2 with TRBJ2-7; D gene ambiguous. With 1 base removed from V and 3 bases from J, the gap between germline ends came to 13 bases. Germline V gene lookup returns CDR1 SGHTA and CDR2 FQGNSA. CDR3 length: 15 residues. CDR3 protein: CASSLVGSGFYEQYF. The CDR3, as DNA: TGTGCCAGCAGCTTAGTCGGGTCAGGATTCTACGAGCAGTACTTC.

The genes are TRBV7-9 and TRBJ1-1; D not certain. V lost 1 base to trimming and J lost 8 bases, with 11 bases between them. The CDR3 runs to 13 residues. The germline gives CDR1 SEHNR, CDR2 FQNEAQ (reference sequence). The CDR3 region has the DNA TGTGCCAGCAGCTTAGAACTAGGACTCGAAGCTTTCTTT. This encodes CASSLELGLEAFF.

This clone was counted once. The chain recombines TRBV11-2 with TRBJ1-2; 8 bases are a match to TRBD1. Trimming removed 6 bases from V and 8 bases from J; junction bases left unmatched: 14. The germline V gene encodes CDR1 SGHAT and CDR2 FQNNGV. This CDR3 comprises 15 residues. This CDR3 is CASRKYRTGTRGYTF. The CDR3 region has the DNA TGTGCCAGCAGGAAATACAGGACAGGGACGAGGGGCTACACCTTC. Full variable domain (missing parts from reference TRBV11-2 and TRBJ1-2): EAGVAQSPRYKIIEKRQSVAFWCNPISGHATLYWYQQILGQGPKLLIQFQNNGVVDDSQLPKDRFSAERLKGVDSTLKIQPAKLEDSAVYLCASRKYRTGTRGYTFGSGTRLTVV.

Points on this clone: This CDR3 is also generated by other DNA sequences in the sample. The chain is built from TRBV7-9 and TRBJ1-1; D gene uncertain. This CDR3 comprises 11 residues. With 6 bases removed from V and 1 base from J, the gap between germline ends came to 3 bases. The V gene's germline CDR1 is SEHNR and CDR2 FQNEAQ (reference sequence). This chain's CDR3 is CASRKNTEAFF. CDR3 coding DNA: TGTGCCAGCAGAAAGAACACTGAAGCTTTCTTT. Together with reference TRBV7-9 and TRBJ1-1, the CDR3 gives the full variable domain: DTGVSQNPRHKITKRGQNVTFRCDPISEHNRLYWYRQTLGQGPEFLTYFQNEAQLEKSRLLSDRFSAERPKGSFSTLEIQRTEQGDSAMYLCASRKNTEAFFGQGTRLTVV.

In nucleotides, the CDR3 is TGTGCCAGCAGTCCCAGGACCGCGGGAGCATCTAGCACAGATACGCAGTATTTT. This codes for CASSPRTAGASSTDTQYF. The chain combines TRBV27 with TRBJ2-3; 7 bases align to TRBD2. The germline V gene has CDR1 MNHEY and CDR2 SMNVEV (reference sequence). J was trimmed by 0 bases and V by 5 bases; bases with no gene match: 14. The CDR3 extends over 18 amino acids.

This clone has only one observation. V is TRBV7-9 and J is TRBJ2-2; D perhaps matches TRBD1 (6 bases). Between the trimmed V and J ends, which lost 0 bases and 1 base, there was a span of 12 bases. This CDR3 contains 17 residues. Germline CDR1 SEHNR, CDR2 FQNEAQ (reference sequence). CDR3 sequence: CASSLAGQTRNTGELFF. CDR3 coding DNA: TGTGCCAGCAGCTTAGCGGGACAAACTCGGAACACCGGGGAGCTGTTTTTT.

This clone came up once. The chain uses TRBV12-5 and TRBJ2-4; D tentatively fits TRBD1 or TRBD2 (5 bases each). From germline, CDR1 is LGHNT and CDR2 FRNRAP. V lost 7 bases and J 0 bases, leaving 16 bases between the germline ends. The CDR3 sequence is 16 residues long. The CDR3 loop reads CASARGTDLAKNIQYF. CDR3 nucleotides: TGTGCTAGTGCTCGAGGGACGGATCTAGCCAAAAACATTCAGTACTTC.

This clone was counted only a few times. The V and J genes are TRBV6-5 and TRBJ2-1; D remains unclear. The CDR3 totals 14 residues. Trimming shortened V by 7 bases and J by 9 bases, and 19 bases separated the two germline ends. Germline values: CDR1 MNHEY, CDR2 SVGAGI. The CDR3 region has the DNA TGTGCCAGCACCTTGGCCCGCTCTAGTGGTGAGCAGTTCTTC. Translation gives CASTLARSSGEQFF.

This chain joins TRBV5-6 and TRBJ1-1, with 7 nucleotides matching TRBD1. The V gene end was trimmed by 4 bases and the J gene end by 0 bases; junction bases not matched to a gene: 6. The CDR3 is 15 amino acids. Germline V CDR1 and CDR2: SGHDT, YYEEEE. CDR3 protein: CASSPRQGLNTEAFF. CDR3 DNA sequence: TGTGCCAGCAGCCCCCGACAGGGACTGAACACTGAAGCTTTCTTT. Combining the CDR3 with reference TRBV5-6 and TRBJ1-1 gives the whole variable domain DAGVTQSPTHLIKTRGQQVTLRCSPKSGHDTVSWYQQALGQGPQFIFQYYEEEERQRGNFPDRFSGHQFPNYSSELNVNALLLGDSALYLCASSPRQGLNTEAFFGQGTRLTVV.

This clone was counted only a few times. In the same sample, other DNA sequences code for this CDR3. The rearrangement joins TRBV28 to TRBJ1-2; possibly TRBD1 for D (5 bases). The CDR3 length is 13 residues. Germline CDR1 MDHEN, CDR2 SYDVKM. The V end lost 0 bases, the J end lost 3 bases, and 5 bases lay between the germline ends. The CDR3 region is CASSLWGDYGYTF. The CDR3 coding sequence is TGTGCCAGCAGTTTATGGGGGGACTATGGCTACACCTTC.

The chain uses TRBV4-1 and TRBJ2-7, with D maybe TRBD2 (6 bases). Germline lookup yields CDR1 MGHRA and CDR2 YSYEKL. The CDR3 sequence is 15 residues long. V gave up 0 bases and J gave up 3 bases, with 12 bases separating them. Written as DNA, the CDR3 is TGCGCCAGCAGCCAAGATCCTAGCGAAAGCTACGAGCAGTACTTC. Its translation is CASSQDPSESYEQYF.

J is TRBJ1-3 and V is TRBV27, with 7 bases identical to TRBD1. V lost 6 bases, J lost 4 bases, and 6 bases stayed unmatched. Per the germline V gene, CDR1 is MNHEY and CDR2 is SMNVEV (reference sequence). The CDR3 extends over 14 amino acids. The CDR3 nucleotides read TGTGCCAGCAGGGGGACAGAAGGAGGAAACACCATATATTTT. Translating it yields CASRGTEGGNTIYF.

On this clone: A read error is likely here: a far larger clone is one base away. Other DNA sequences in the same sample also yield this CDR3. The chain combines TRBV29-1 with TRBJ1-2; TRBD1 aligns across 7 bases. There are 13 residues in the CDR3. Germline V gene data show CDR1 as SQVTM and CDR2 as ANQGSEA. The CDR3 here is CSAGTDFNYGYTF. CDR3 in DNA: TGCAGCGCCGGGACAGATTTTAACTATGGCTACACATTC.

This chain links TRBV28 with TRBJ2-1; 11 bases fit TRBD2. This CDR3 spans 15 amino acids. Germline assignment: CDR1 MDHEN and CDR2 SYDVKM. V was clipped by 8 bases and J by 4 bases; unmatched bases: 7. The CDR3 DNA sequence: TGTGCCAGCCGGTTAGCGGGAGGGGATTACAATGAGCAGTTCTTC. It translates to CASRLAGGDYNEQFF.

J is TRBJ2-5 and V is TRBV5-1; D is possibly TRBD1 (6 bases). This CDR3 contains 15 residues. Germline values: CDR1 SGHRS, CDR2 YFSETQ. V was pared by 2 bases and J by 3 bases, with 14 bases between. The CDR3 reads CASSFQGPSEETQYF. CDR3 DNA: TGCGCCAGCAGCTTCCAGGGGCCCTCGGAAGAGACCCAGTACTTC.

The chain has TRBV5-6 and TRBJ2-3; 10 nucleotides agree with TRBD2. Looked up from germline, CDR1 is SGHDT and CDR2 is YYEEEE. The V gene end was trimmed by 4 bases and the J gene end by 1 base; junction bases not matched to a gene: 9. CDR3 length: 17 residues. The DNA for the CDR3 is TGTGCCAGCAGCCCATGGGGTCTAGCGGGGGGCACAGATACGCAGTATTTT. Translating gives CASSPWGLAGGTDTQYF.

The CDR3 bases are TGCAGCGACCTCAGGGGAACAGATACGCAGTATTTT. Its protein is CSDLRGTDTQYF. The gene calls are TRBV29-1 and TRBJ2-3; D is possibly TRBD1 (6 bases). Germline CDR1 and CDR2: SQVTM and ANQGSEA. V was shortened by 7 bases and J by 3 bases, with 11 bases between the two germline ends. The CDR3 extends over 12 amino acids.

This chain joins TRBV27 and TRBJ2-7; 7 nucleotides agree with TRBD1. CDR3 length: 15 amino acids. Germline loops: CDR1 MNHEY, CDR2 SMNVEV (reference sequence). Trimming at V came to 6 bases and at J to 0 bases, leaving 8 bases not matched to a gene. CDR3 sequence reads: CASSPTGISSYEQYF. As DNA, the CDR3 is TGTGCCAGCAGCCCGACAGGGATAAGCTCCTACGAGCAGTACTTC.

Concerning this clone itself: This sample includes further DNA sequences coding for the same CDR3. The rearrangement uses TRBV9 and TRBJ2-5; D uncertain. V lost 0 bases to trimming and J lost 1 base, with 7 bases between them. The CDR3 length is 14 residues. Germline V lookup: CDR1 SGDLS, CDR2 YYNGEE. Here the CDR3 reads CASSVGQIQETQYF. The DNA for the CDR3 is TGTGCCAGCAGCGTAGGCCAGATCCAAGAGACCCAGTACTTC.

The rearrangement joins TRBV5-1 to TRBJ2-7, with D perhaps matching TRBD1 or TRBD2 (5 bases each). The CDR3 length is 15 residues. Germline values: CDR1 SGHRS, CDR2 YFSETQ. V was pared by 4 bases and J by 3 bases, with 17 bases between. DNA for the CDR3: TGCGCCAGCAGCCCAGCCCCCGGGACCCGCTACGAGCAGTACTTC. Its translation is CASSPAPGTRYEQYF.

The chain employs TRBV7-2 and TRBJ2-5, with no clear D. Looked up from germline, CDR1 is SGHTA and CDR2 is FQGNSA. This CDR3 is built from 13 residues. Trimming cost V 1 base and J 5 bases, with 8 bases left between them. The CDR3 protein is CASSLVRQETQYF. CDR3 bases: TGTGCCAGCAGCTTAGTGAGGCAGGAGACCCAGTACTTC.

The V call is TRBV2, the J call TRBJ2-7; a weak D match, TRBD2 (6 bases). CDR3 size: 14 residues. CDR1 is SNHLY and CDR2 is FYNNEI in the germline V gene. V lost 4 bases and J lost 2, with 12 bases in between. CDR3 sequence (DNA): TGTGCCAGCAGTGTGGCTAGCGAACCCTACGAGCAGTACTTC. Amino acids: CASSVASEPYEQYF.

This clone was counted a single time. The chain recombines TRBV11-2 with TRBJ2-3; 7 nucleotides agree with TRBD1. Per the germline V gene, CDR1 is SGHAT and CDR2 is FQNNGV. V trimming: 5 bases; J trimming: 2 bases; junction bases outside the gene matches: 7. CDR3 length: 15 residues. CDR3 nucleotide sequence: TGTGCCAGCAGCCCCGGACAGGCCCTCACAGATACGCAGTATTTT. Protein product: CASSPGQALTDTQYF. Complete variable domain (other parts from reference TRBV11-2 and TRBJ2-3): EAGVAQSPRYKIIEKRQSVAFWCNPISGHATLYWYQQILGQGPKLLIQFQNNGVVDDSQLPKDRFSAERLKGVDSTLKIQPAKLEDSAVYLCASSPGQALTDTQYFGPGTRLTVL.

This clone was recorded only once. The gene calls are TRBV6-1 and TRBJ2-1; 7 positions agree with TRBD1. Germline CDR1 MNHNS, CDR2 SASEGT. CDR3 length equals 16 residues. J lost 2 bases, V lost 4 bases, and 8 bases had no gene match. The DNA for the CDR3 is TGTGCCAGCAGTGCCAACGCAGGGGGAACCTACAATGAGCAGTTCTTC. It is translated as CASSANAGGTYNEQFF.

The chain couples TRBV7-8 to TRBJ2-3; 8 nucleotides line up with TRBD2. V shed 5 bases and J 0 bases; nucleotides not matched to a gene: 10. CDR3 size: 17 residues. In germline, CDR1 is SGHVS, CDR2 FQNEAQ. The CDR3 reads CASSPRPSGYSTDTQYF. The CDR3 nucleotides are TGTGCCAGCAGCCCCCGCCCTAGCGGGTATAGCACAGATACGCAGTATTTT.